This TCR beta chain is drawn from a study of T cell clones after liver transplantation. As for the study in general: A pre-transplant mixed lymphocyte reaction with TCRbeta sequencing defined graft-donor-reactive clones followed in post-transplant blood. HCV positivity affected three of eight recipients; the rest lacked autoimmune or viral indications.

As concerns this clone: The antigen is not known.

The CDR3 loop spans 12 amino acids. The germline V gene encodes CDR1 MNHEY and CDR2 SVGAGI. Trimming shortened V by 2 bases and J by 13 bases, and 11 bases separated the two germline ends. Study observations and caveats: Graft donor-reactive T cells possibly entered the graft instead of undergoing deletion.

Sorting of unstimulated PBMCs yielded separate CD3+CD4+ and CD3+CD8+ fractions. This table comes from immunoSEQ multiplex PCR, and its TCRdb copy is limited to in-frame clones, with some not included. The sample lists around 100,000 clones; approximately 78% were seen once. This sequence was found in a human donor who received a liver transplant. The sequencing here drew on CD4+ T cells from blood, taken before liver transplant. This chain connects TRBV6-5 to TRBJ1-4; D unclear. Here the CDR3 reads CASSYDRDSLFF. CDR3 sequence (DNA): TGTGCCAGCAGTTACGATCGAGACTCACTGTTTTTT.